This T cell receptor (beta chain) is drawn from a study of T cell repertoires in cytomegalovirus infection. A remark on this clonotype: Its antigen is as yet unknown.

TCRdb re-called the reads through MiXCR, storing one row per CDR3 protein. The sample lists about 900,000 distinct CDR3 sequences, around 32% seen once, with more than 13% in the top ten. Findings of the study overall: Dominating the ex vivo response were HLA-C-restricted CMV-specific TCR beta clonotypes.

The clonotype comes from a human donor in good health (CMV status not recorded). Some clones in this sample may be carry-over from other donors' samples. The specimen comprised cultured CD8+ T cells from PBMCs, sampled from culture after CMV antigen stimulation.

The CDR3 here is CASSYSWTLLQNTEAFF. CDR3 nucleotide sequence: TGTGCCAGCAGTTACTCGTGGACACTTTTACAGAACACTGAAGCTTTCTTT. The gene calls are TRBV6-2 or TRBV6-3 and TRBJ1-1, with D possibly matching TRBD1 (5 bases). The CDR3 spans 17 residues. Germline-derived CDR1 and CDR2 are MNHEY and SVGEGT. Trimming took off 0 bases at V and 1 base at J, with 15 bases between the two ends.